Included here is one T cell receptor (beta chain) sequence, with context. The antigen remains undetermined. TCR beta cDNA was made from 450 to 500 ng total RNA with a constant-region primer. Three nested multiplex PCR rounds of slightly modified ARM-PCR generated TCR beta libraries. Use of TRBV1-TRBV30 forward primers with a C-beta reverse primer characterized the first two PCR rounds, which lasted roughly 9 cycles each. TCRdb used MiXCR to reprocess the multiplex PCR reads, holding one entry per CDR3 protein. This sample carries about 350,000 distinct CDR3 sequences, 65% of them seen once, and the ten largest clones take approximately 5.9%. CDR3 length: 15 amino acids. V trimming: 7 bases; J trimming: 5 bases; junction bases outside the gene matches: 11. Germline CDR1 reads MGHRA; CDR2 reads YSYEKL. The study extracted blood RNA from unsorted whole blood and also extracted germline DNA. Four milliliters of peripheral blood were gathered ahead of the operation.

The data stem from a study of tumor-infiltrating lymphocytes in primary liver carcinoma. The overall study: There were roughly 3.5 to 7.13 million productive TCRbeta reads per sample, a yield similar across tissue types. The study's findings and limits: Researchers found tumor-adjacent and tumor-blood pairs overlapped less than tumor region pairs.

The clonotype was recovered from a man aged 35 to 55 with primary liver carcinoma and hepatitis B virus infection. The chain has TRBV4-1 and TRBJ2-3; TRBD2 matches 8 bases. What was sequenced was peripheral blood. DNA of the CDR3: TGCGCCAGCATCCTCGGGAGGGCTGTCCGAGATACGCAGTATTTT. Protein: CASILGRAVRDTQYF.